These 9 T cell receptor beta chains came from one sample sequenced in a study of T cells in Graves' hyperthyroidism and ophthalmopathy. The CDR3 regions of TCR beta were amplified from RNA transcripts. During a first-round RT-PCR of the TCR CDR3, the HTBI primer set was used. TCRdb fed the multiplex PCR reads into MiXCR, producing one record per CDR3 protein. In the table there are 300,000 or so distinct CDR3 sequences, 18% of which are singletons. Sequencing was done on a sample of blood. The receptors stem from a woman aged 50 to 60 with Graves' hyperthyroidism.

This clonotype was found a few times. The J gene is TRBJ2-7, the V gene TRBV10-1; TRBD2 matches at 14 bases. The V gene end was trimmed by 8 bases and the J gene end by 6 bases; junction bases not matched to a gene: 3. Germline-derived CDR1 and CDR2 are WNHNN and SYGVQD (reference sequence). This CDR3 has 13 amino acids. This CDR3 is CASSGLAGGEQYF. CDR3 coding DNA: TGCGCCAGCTCAGGACTAGCGGGAGGCGAGCAGTACTTC.

The chain combines TRBV9 with TRBJ1-4; 7 bases align to TRBD1. V trimming: 4 bases; J trimming: 8 bases; junction bases outside the gene matches: 8. This CDR3 spans 14 amino acids. Germline V gene data show CDR1 as SGDLS and CDR2 as YYNGEE. The CDR3 bases are TGTGCCAGCAGCCCAGACAGGGTAGAAGAAAAACTGTTTTTT. Amino acids: CASSPDRVEEKLFF.

In its sample, this clonotype was seen a few times. The chain is built from TRBV11-2 and TRBJ1-3, with unresolved D. The CDR3 totals 16 residues. CDR1 is SGHAT, CDR2 FQNNGV, per germline. V was shortened by 5 bases and J by 0 bases, with 14 bases between the two germline ends. CDR3 amino acids: CASSAKSQSSGNTIYF. CDR3 DNA: TGTGCCAGCAGCGCGAAGTCTCAGAGCTCTGGAAACACCATATATTTT.

The rearrangement links TRBV12-3 or TRBV12-4 to TRBJ1-3; D is unclear. Trimming stripped 8 bases from V and 0 bases from J, with 14 bases between. This CDR3 is built from 15 residues. CDR3 nucleotide sequence: TGTGCCAGCGGCCGGCTGATGGGCTCTGGAAACACCATATATTTT. Its protein is CASGRLMGSGNTIYF.

In its sample, this clonotype was seen many times. The chain links TRBV12-3 or TRBV12-4 to TRBJ2-5; a weak D match, TRBD1 (5 bases). CDR3 length equals 14 residues. Trimming stripped 3 bases from V and 3 bases from J, with 11 bases between. The CDR3 bases are TGTGCCAGCAGTTTGGGCAGGGCGGAAGAGACCCAGTACTTC. Translating gives CASSLGRAEETQYF.

This clonotype was detected ten times or more. This chain joins TRBV12-5 and TRBJ1-1; D is undetermined. This CDR3 has 14 residues. Germline lookup yields CDR1 LGHNT and CDR2 FRNRAP. Trimming stripped 7 bases from V and 3 bases from J, with 15 bases between. CDR3 nucleotide sequence: TGTGCTAGTGCGTTACTGCCAGCGGACACTGAAGCTTTCTTT. Amino acid sequence: CASALLPADTEAFF.

At least ten counts were recorded for this clonotype. The chain is built from TRBV18 and TRBJ1-1; 7 bases are a match to TRBD1. J was trimmed by 3 bases and V by 2 bases; bases with no gene match: 3. The CDR3 has 14 amino acids. CDR1 KGHSH and CDR2 LQKENI come from the germline V gene. Written as DNA, the CDR3 is TGTGCCAGCTCACCAGTACAGGGGTACACTGAAGCTTTCTTT. This translates into CASSPVQGYTEAFF.

This clonotype was found a few times. The chain is built from TRBV12-3 or TRBV12-4 and TRBJ2-7; 9 nucleotides agree with TRBD1. The V gene end was trimmed by 5 bases and the J gene end by 1 base; junction bases not matched to a gene: 6. The CDR3 runs to 15 residues. The CDR3, as DNA: TGTGCCAGCAGTACGACGGGACAGGGTTCCTACGAGCAGTACTTC. Amino acid sequence: CASSTTGQGSYEQYF.

There are a few counts of this clonotype. The gene calls are TRBV29-1 and TRBJ1-2, with D possibly being TRBD1 (6 bases). The CDR3 is made up of 12 amino acids. CDR1 SQVTM and CDR2 ANQGSEA come from the germline V gene. Trimming removed 4 bases at V and 2 bases at J, with 8 bases between. The DNA for the CDR3 is TGCAGCGTTGGGCAGGGGAACTATGGCTACACCTTC. This encodes CSVGQGNYGYTF.